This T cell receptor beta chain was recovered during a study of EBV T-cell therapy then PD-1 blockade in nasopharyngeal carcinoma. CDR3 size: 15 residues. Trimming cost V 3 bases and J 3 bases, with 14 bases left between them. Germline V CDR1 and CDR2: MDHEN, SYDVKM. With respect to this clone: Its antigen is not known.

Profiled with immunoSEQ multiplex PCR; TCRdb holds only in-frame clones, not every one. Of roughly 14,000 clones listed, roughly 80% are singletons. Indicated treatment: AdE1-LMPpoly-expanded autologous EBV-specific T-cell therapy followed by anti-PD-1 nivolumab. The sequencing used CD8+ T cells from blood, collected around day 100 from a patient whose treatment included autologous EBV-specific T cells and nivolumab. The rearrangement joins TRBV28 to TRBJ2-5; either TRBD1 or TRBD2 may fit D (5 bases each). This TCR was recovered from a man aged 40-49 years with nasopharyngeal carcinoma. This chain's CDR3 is CASSLGVTTEETQYF. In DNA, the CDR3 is TGTGCCAGCAGTTTGGGGGTAACTACTGAAGAGACCCAGTACTTC.